This entry is about one TCR beta chain. Its antigen is unidentified. These data originate in a study of spatial heterogeneity in lung cancer. The wider study: Alpha-chain sequences were consistently detected in smaller numbers than beta-chain sequences. Study-level results: Circulating ubiquitous expanded tumor TCRs were observed more frequently at resection than at follow-up.

Time point in this sample: sample taken at primary tumor resection. Whole RNA from tumor, nontumor lung or frozen PBMC was sequenced unsorted. The donor group consisted of 55 to 85 patients who had untreated, early-stage non-small cell lung cancer. The study tagged each TCR cDNA molecule with a unique molecular identifier. TCRdb re-analysed the 5' RACE reads in MiXCR, keeping a single row per CDR3 protein. The data hold about 38,000 distinct CDR3 sequences, with approximately 7.5% observed a single time. Trimming shortened V by 3 bases and J by 0 bases, and 12 bases separated the two germline ends. The length of the CDR3 is 16 residues. The germline V gene encodes CDR1 DFQATT and CDR2 SNEGSKA (reference sequence).

The TCR sequence derives from a male donor with early-stage non-small cell lung cancer. Sequencing used PBMCs, obtained at surgery. The rearrangement uses TRBV20-1 and TRBJ2-6; TRBD1 or TRBD2 may be the D gene (5 bases each). The CDR3 bases are TGCAGTGCTAGGGAACTAGGGGACTCTGGGGCCAACGTCCTGACTTTC. Its protein product is CSARELGDSGANVLTF.